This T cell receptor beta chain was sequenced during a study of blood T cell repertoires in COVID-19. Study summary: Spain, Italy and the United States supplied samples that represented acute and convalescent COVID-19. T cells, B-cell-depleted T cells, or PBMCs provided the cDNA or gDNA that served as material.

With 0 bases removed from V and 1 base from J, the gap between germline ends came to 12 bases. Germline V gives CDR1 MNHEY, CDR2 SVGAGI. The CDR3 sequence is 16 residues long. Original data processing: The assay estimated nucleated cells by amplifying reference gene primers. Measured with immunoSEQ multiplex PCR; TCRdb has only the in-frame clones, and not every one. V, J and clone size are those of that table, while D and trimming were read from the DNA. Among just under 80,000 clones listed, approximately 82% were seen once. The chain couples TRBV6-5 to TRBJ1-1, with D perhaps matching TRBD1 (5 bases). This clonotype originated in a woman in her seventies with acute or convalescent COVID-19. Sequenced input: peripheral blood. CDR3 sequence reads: CASSYSGGGKNTEAFF. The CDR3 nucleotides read TGTGCCAGCAGTTACTCTGGGGGAGGGAAGAACACTGAAGCTTTCTTT.